This TCR beta chain was profiled in a study of CD8+CD57+ T cells in acquired aplastic anemia. Whole-study context: Sorted CD4+ and CD8+ cells yielded DNA averaging around 3 ug.

Regarding the study as a whole: Patients had fewer than 35 CD8+ CDR3 sequences in common with controls (the shared set). The study found no significant CD8+ Simpson's diversity difference between patients and controls.

About this clonotype: Antigen unknown. Possible read error: a much larger clone is one base away.

Genomic DNA templated the TCR beta VDJ and CDR3 profiling. A single record per CDR3 protein comes from TCRdb applying MiXCR to the reads. The sample carries about 81,000 distinct CDR3 sequences, under 50% recorded once. The germline CDR1 and CDR2 sequences are LNHDA and SQIVND (reference sequence). CDR3 length: 19 amino acids. This receptor was taken from a human donor in good health, serving as a control. Sequencing was carried out using sorted CD4+, CD8+, or CD8+CD57+ T cells (not recorded which) from PBMCs. The chain recombines TRBV19 with TRBJ1-6; 7 nucleotides agree with TRBD1. The CDR3, as DNA: TGTGTCAGTAGCGCGTCGACAGGGCTTCTAGCTCTCGGGGATTCACCCCTCCACTTT. The encoded protein is CVSSASTGLLALGDSPLHF.